This TCR beta chain appears in the sequencing data of a study of shared clonotypes between healthy human individuals. Study-level findings and limits: Although depth was large, rarefaction showed that sequencing of the sorted subsets was incomplete.

The CDR3 loop spans 15 amino acids. The germline V gene encodes CDR1 MDHEN and CDR2 SYDVKM. V dropped 3 bases and J dropped 0 bases, with 11 bases sitting between them. The repertoire was sequenced with immunoSEQ multiplex PCR; TCRdb's copy has only in-frame clones and lacks some. The sample carries under 2.5 million clones, approximately 90% recorded once. A remark on this clone: Its antigen remains unidentified.

This TCR was recovered from a man between 18 and 29 years old in good health. Some clones in this sample may be carry-over from other donors' samples. The rearrangement links TRBV28 to TRBJ1-1, with D unclear. Sample: naive CD4+ T cells from PBMCs. Subset here: CD45RA+ positively selected. The CDR3: CASSFRRQLNTEAFF. CDR3 bases: TGTGCCAGCAGTTTCCGGAGGCAGTTGAACACTGAAGCTTTCTTT. Drawing the rest from reference TRBV28 and TRBJ1-1, the complete variable domain is DVKVTQSSRYLVKRTGEKVFLECVQDMDHENMFWYRQDPGLGLRLIYFSYDVKMKEKGDIPEGYSVSREKKERFSLILESASTNQTSMYLCASSFRRQLNTEAFFGQGTRLTVV.